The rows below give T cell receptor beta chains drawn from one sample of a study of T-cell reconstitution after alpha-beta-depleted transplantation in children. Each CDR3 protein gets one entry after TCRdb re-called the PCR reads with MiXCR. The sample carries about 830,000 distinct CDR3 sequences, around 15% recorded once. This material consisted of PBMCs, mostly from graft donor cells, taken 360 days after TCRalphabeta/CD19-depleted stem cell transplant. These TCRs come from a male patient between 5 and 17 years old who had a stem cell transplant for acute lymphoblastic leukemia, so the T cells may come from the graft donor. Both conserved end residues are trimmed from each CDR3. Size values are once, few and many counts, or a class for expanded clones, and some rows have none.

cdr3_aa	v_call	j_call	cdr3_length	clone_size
ASSLEGQGRRTQY	TRBV7-9	TRBJ2-5	13	NA
ASSPLFSGTGGSEQY	TRBV6-1	TRBJ2-7	15	NA
ASSPGSRKTQY	TRBV9	TRBJ2-5	11	NA
SVGSPEQY	TRBV29-1	TRBJ2-7	8	many
ASSSLAESSYEQY	TRBV5-1	TRBJ2-7	13	NA
ASSIGDRWNTEAF	TRBV5-1	TRBJ1-1	13	NA
ASSGATYNEQF	TRBV6-1	TRBJ2-1	11	few
ASSLAQGANNEQF	TRBV5-1	TRBJ2-1	13	NA
ATSRESVYEQY	TRBV15	TRBJ2-7	11	few
ASSPTTGWEETQY	TRBV18	TRBJ2-5	13	NA
ASGNGQGVTEAF	TRBV12-3/TRBV12-4	TRBJ1-1	12	NA
ASSLPDFYTDTQY	TRBV5-6	TRBJ2-3	13	NA
ASSVAAGSYEQY	TRBV9	TRBJ2-7	12	many
ASSQRTGNVGGYGYT	TRBV4-2	TRBJ1-2	15	few
ASSLRGLGETQY	TRBV12-3/TRBV12-4	TRBJ2-5	12	many
ASSLTGSFGLETQY	TRBV7-3	TRBJ2-5	14	few
ASSLDAGATYEQF	TRBV5-1	TRBJ2-1	13	many
AWSVSGSEQY	TRBV30	TRBJ2-7	10	NA
ASSLTGQVSGNTIY	TRBV7-3	TRBJ1-3	14	NA
ASSTPYRAQETQY	TRBV12-3/TRBV12-4	TRBJ2-5	13	few
ASSFGRRSSYNEQF	TRBV5-1	TRBJ2-1	14	NA
ASTRITGELF	TRBV7-8	TRBJ2-2	10	few
ASSLYNEQY	TRBV5-1	TRBJ2-7	9	many
SAGGLAGYNEQF	TRBV29-1	TRBJ2-1	12	many
AITDFSYEQY	TRBV7-6	TRBJ2-7	10	few
ASSWKGVEQY	TRBV5-1	TRBJ2-7	10	few
ASSLLGGSYTGELF	TRBV5-1	TRBJ2-2	14	few
SARNPAPGETQY	TRBV20-1	TRBJ2-5	12	few
ASSFGQGDGYT	TRBV6-6	TRBJ1-2	11	NA
ASSSAPRVWRSYEQY	TRBV12-3/TRBV12-4	TRBJ2-7	15	few
ASSFGGYGLAGGYNEQF	TRBV11-1	TRBJ2-1	17	few
SAGRQRSNQPQH	TRBV20-1	TRBJ1-5	12	NA
ASSYEGIGGDQPQH	TRBV6-2/TRBV6-3	TRBJ1-5	14	NA
ASRGGLTYEQY	TRBV12-3/TRBV12-4	TRBJ2-7	11	many
ASSWAGPGYEQY	TRBV27	TRBJ2-7	12	few
ASSSGQGGEAF	TRBV5-1	TRBJ1-1	11	few
ASSSSPAGAQETQY	TRBV2	TRBJ2-5	14	few
ASSQGGLAGYTDTQY	TRBV3-1	TRBJ2-3	15	NA
ASSRLAGGKDTQY	TRBV5-8	TRBJ2-3	13	few
ASRFDTGSYEQY	TRBV6-5	TRBJ2-7	12	few